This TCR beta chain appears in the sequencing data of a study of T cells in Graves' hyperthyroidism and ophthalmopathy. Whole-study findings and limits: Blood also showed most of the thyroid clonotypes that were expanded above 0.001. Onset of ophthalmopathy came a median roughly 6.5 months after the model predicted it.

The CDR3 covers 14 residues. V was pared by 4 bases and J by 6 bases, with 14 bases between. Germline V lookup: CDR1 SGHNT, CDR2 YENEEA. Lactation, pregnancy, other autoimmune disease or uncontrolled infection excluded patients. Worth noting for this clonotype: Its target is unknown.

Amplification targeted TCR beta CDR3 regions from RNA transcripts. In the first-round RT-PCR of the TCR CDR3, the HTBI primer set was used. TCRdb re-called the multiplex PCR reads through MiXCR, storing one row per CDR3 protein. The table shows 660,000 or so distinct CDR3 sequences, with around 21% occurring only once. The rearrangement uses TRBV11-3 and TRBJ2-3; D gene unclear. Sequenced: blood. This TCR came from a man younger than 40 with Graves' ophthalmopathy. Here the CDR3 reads CASSSTLDGDTQYF. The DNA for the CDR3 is TGTGCCAGCAGCTCCACCCTCGACGGCGATACGCAGTATTTT.